This TCR beta chain was captured by sequencing in a study of T cells in Graves' hyperthyroidism and ophthalmopathy. For the study at large: Upon initial diagnosis and before any treatment, peripheral blood was collected.

Notes on the study in general: Most thyroid clonotypes expanded above 0.001 appeared in blood too.

TCR beta CDR3 regions were amplified from RNA. When the TCR CDR3 underwent first-round RT-PCR, the HTBI primer set was used. TCRdb independently ran MiXCR on the multiplex PCR reads; one entry per CDR3 protein. The sample contains approximately 330,000 distinct CDR3 sequences, 15% to 20% of which appear only once. With respect to this clonotype: Its specificity is not known.

Germline lookup yields CDR1 SGHTA and CDR2 FQGTGA. Trimming removed 4 bases from V and 1 base from J, with 8 bases in between. This CDR3 has 14 residues. The study defined stable Graves' hyperthyroidism as no ophthalmopathy progression within 18 months. Not enrolled were patients with uncontrolled infection, other autoimmune disease, pregnancy or lactation. This TCR was sampled from a woman aged 45-60 years with Graves' hyperthyroidism. Material for sequencing was blood. V is TRBV7-3 and J is TRBJ2-1, with D possibly TRBD1 on 5 matching bases. CDR3 sequence reads: CASSSQGSYNEQFF. CDR3 DNA: TGTGCCAGCAGCTCTCAGGGTTCCTACAATGAGCAGTTCTTC.